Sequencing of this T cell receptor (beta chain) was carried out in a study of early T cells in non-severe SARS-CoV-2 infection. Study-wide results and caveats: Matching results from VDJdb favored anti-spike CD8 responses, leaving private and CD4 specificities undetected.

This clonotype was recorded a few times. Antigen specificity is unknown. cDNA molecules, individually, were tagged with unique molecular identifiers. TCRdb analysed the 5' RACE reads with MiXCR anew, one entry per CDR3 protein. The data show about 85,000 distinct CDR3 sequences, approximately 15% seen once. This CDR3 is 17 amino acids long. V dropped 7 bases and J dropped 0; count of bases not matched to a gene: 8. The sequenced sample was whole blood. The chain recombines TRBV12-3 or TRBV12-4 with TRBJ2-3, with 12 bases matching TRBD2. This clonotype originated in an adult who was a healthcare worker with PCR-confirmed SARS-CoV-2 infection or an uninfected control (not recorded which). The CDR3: CASKGTSGPTSTDTQYF. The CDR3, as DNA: TGTGCCAGCAAAGGGACTAGCGGGCCCACTAGCACAGATACGCAGTATTTT.